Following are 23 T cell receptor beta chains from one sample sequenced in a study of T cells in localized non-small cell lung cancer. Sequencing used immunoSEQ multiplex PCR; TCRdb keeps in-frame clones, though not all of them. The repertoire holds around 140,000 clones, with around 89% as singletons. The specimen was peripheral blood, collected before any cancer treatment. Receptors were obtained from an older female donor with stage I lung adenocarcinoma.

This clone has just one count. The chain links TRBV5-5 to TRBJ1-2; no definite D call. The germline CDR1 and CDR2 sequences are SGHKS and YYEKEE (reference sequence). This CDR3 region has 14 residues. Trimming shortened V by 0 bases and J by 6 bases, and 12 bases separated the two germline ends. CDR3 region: CASSLVGVGNGYTF. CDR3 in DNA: TGTGCCAGCAGCTTGGTTGGGGTGGGGAATGGCTACACCTTC.

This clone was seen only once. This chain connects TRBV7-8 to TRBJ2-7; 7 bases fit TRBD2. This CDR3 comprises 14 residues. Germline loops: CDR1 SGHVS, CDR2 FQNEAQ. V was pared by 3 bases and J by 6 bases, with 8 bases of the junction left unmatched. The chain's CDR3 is CASSLAGRVSEQYF. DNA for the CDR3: TGTGCCAGCAGCTTGGCAGGGAGGGTCTCCGAGCAGTACTTC.

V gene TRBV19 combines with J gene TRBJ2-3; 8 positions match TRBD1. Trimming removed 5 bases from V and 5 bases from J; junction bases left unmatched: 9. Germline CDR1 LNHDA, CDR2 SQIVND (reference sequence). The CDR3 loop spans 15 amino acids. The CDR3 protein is CASSRNPTGEDTQYF. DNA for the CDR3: TGTGCCAGTAGTCGGAACCCGACAGGGGAAGATACGCAGTATTTT.

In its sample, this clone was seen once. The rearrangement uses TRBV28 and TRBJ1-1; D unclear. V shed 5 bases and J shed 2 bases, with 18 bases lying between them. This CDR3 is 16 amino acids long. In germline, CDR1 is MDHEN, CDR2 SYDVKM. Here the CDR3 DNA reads TGTGCCAGCAGTCCTCCCGGGAGGGCGATAAACACTGAAGCTTTCTTT. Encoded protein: CASSPPGRAINTEAFF.

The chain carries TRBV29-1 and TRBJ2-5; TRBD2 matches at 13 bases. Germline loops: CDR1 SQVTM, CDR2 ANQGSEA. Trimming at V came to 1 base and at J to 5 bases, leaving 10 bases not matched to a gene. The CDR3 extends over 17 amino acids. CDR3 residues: CSVEGGLAGELSETQYF. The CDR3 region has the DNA TGCAGCGTTGAAGGCGGACTAGCGGGAGAATTGTCCGAGACCCAGTACTTC.

CDR3 nucleotides: TGTGCCAGCAGTGAAGATCTCTATGAAGCTTTCTTT. Protein: CASSEDLYEAFF. The chain couples TRBV6-1 to TRBJ1-1; D unclear. CDR1 MNHNS and CDR2 SASEGT come from the germline V gene. The CDR3 extends over 12 amino acids. V lost 1 base and J lost 7, with 7 bases in between.

The CDR3 is CASSIDGDEQFF. In DNA, the CDR3 is TGTGCCAGTAGTATAGATGGAGATGAGCAGTTCTTC. The chain couples TRBV19 to TRBJ2-1; D remains ambiguous. CDR1 is LNHDA, CDR2 SQIVND, per germline (reference sequence). The CDR3 has 12 amino acids. Trimming shortened V by 0 bases and J by 8 bases, and 5 bases separated the two germline ends.

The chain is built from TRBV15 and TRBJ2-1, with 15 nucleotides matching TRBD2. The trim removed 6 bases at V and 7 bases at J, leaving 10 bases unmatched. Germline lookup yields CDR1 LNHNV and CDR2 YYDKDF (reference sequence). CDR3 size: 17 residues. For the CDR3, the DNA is TGTGCCACCAGAGGGAGAGGACTAGCGGGAGGGAGGAATGAGCAGTTCTTC. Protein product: CATRGRGLAGGRNEQFF.

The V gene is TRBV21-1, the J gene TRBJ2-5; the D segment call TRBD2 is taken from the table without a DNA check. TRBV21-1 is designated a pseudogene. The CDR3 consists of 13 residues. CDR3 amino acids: CASSISGTETQYF. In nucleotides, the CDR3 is TGTGCCAGCAGCATTAGCGGGACCGAGACCCAGTACTTC.

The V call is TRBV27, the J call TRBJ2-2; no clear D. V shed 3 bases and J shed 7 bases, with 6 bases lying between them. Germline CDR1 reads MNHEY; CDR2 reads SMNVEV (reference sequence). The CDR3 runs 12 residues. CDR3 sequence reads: CASSFSDGELFF. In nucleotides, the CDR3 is TGTGCCAGCAGTTTTTCGGACGGGGAGCTGTTTTTT.

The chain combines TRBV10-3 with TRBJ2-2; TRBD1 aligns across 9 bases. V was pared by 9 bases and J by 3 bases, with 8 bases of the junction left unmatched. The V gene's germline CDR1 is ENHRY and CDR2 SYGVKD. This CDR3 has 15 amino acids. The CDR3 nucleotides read TGTGCCATTAAAAGGACAGGGGCCTACACCGGGGAGCTGTTTTTT. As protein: CAIKRTGAYTGELFF.

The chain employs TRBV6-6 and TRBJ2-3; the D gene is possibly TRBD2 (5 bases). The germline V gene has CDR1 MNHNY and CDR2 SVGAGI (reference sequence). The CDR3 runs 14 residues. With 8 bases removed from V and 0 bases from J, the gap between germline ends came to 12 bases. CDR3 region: CASGIATSTDTQYF. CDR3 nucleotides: TGTGCCAGCGGAATAGCGACGAGCACAGATACGCAGTATTTT.

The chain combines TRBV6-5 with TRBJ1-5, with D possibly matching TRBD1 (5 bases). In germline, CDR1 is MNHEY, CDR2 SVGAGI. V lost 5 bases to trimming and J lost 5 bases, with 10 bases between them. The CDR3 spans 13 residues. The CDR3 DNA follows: TGTGCCAGCAGTGATCAGGGTGATCAGCCCCAGCATTTT. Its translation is CASSDQGDQPQHF.

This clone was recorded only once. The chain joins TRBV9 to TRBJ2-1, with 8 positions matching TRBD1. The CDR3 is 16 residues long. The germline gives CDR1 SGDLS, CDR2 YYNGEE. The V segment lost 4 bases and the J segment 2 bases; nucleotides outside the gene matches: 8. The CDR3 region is CASSSRTGSTYNEQFF. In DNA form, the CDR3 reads TGTGCCAGCAGCTCGAGGACAGGGTCGACCTACAATGAGCAGTTCTTC.

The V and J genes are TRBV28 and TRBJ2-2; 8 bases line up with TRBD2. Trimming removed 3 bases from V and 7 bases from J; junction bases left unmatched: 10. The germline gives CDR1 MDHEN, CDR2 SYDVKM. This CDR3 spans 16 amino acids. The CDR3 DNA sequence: TGTGCCAGCAGTTTGTCGGGACTAGGGTCGGGCGGGGAGCTGTTTTTT. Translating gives CASSLSGLGSGGELFF.

CDR3 region: CASTVAGNEQFF. The DNA of the CDR3 is TGCGCCAGCACCGTGGCGGGGAATGAGCAGTTCTTC. The chain couples TRBV5-1 to TRBJ2-1; D may be TRBD2 (6 bases). CDR1 is SGHRS, CDR2 YFSETQ, per germline. Trimming removed 6 bases from V and 7 bases from J, with 11 bases in between. This CDR3 is 12 amino acids long.

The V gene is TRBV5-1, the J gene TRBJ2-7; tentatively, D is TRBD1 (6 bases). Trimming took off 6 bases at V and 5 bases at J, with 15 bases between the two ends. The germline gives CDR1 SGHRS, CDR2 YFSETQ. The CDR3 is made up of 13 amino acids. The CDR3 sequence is CASKINRADEQYF. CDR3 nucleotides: TGCGCCAGCAAGATCAACAGGGCTGACGAGCAGTACTTC.

The CDR3 is CASSISGGGYNEQFF. The CDR3 nucleotides are TGTGCCAGTAGCATCAGCGGAGGGGGATACAATGAGCAGTTCTTC. The chain joins TRBV19 to TRBJ2-1; D may be TRBD1 or TRBD2 (6 bases each). The CDR3 has 15 residues. The V end was cut by 6 bases, the J end by 4 bases, with 16 bases between. CDR1 and CDR2 (germline): LNHDA, SQIVND (reference sequence).

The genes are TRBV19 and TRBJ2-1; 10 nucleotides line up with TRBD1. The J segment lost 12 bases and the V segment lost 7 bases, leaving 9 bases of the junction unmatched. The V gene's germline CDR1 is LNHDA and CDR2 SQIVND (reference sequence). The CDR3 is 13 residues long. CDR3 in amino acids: CASTQSTGGRQFF. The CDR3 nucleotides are TGTGCCAGTACCCAATCGACAGGGGGCCGGCAGTTCTTC.

CDR3 DNA: TGTGCCAGCAGTTACCAGGGCTCCTACAATGAGCAGTTCTTC. Translation: CASSYQGSYNEQFF. J is TRBJ2-1 and V is TRBV6-6, with D possibly being TRBD1 (5 bases). Germline V gives CDR1 MNHNY, CDR2 SVGAGI (reference sequence). The CDR3 loop spans 14 amino acids. V was cut by 2 bases and J by 0 bases, with 5 bases left in between.

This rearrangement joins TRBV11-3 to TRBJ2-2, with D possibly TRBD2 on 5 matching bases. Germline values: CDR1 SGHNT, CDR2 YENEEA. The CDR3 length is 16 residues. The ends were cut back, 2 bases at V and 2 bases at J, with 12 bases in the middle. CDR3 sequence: CASSLHPGRNTGELFF. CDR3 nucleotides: TGTGCCAGCAGCTTACATCCGGGGAGAAACACCGGGGAGCTGTTTTTT.

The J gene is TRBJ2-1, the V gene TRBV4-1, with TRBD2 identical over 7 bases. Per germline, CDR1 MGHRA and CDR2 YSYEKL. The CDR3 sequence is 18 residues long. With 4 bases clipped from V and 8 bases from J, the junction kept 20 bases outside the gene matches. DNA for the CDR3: TGCGCCAGCAGCCCCTATGGGAGGGTCTCTCCCCCCCCCGATGAGCAGTTCTTC. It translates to CASSPYGRVSPPPDEQFF.

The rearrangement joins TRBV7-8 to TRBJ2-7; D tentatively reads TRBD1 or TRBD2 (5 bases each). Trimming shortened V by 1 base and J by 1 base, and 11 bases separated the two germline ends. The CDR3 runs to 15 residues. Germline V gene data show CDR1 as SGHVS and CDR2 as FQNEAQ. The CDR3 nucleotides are TGTGCCAGCAGCTTAGGGGGGACCCATTCCTACGAGCAGTACTTC. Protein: CASSLGGTHSYEQYF.